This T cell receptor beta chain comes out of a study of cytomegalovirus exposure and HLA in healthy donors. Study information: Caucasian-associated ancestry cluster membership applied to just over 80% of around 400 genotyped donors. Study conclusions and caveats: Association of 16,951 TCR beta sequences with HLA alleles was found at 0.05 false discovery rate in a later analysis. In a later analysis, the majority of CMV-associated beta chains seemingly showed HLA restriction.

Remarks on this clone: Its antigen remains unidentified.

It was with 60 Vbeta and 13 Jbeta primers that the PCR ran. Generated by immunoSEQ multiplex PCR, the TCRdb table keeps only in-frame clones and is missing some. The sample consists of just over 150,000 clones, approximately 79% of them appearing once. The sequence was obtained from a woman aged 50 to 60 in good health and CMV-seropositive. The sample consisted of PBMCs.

The chain's CDR3 is CASSQDVGTGAYEQYF. The CDR3 DNA sequence: TGTGCCAGCAGCCAAGACGTCGGGACAGGGGCCTACGAGCAGTACTTC. The chain is built from TRBV14 and TRBJ2-7, with 10 nucleotides matching TRBD1. The CDR3 runs to 16 residues. The junction had 4 bases not matched to a gene; V was cut back by 0 bases and J by 2 bases. Germline CDR1 reads SGHDN; CDR2 reads FVKESK.